This passage covers 26 T cell receptor beta chains from one sample sequenced in a study of technical replicates of blood from several donors. Clones were read by immunoSEQ multiplex PCR, and TCRdb kept only the in-frame ones, dropping some. The table lists about 79,000 clones, 85% to 95% of them singletons, with about 0.25% in the top ten. Sequencing was carried out using T cells isolated from PBMCs. The receptor set was obtained from a human donor in good health.

J is TRBJ2-7 and V is TRBV19, with 13 bases lining up with TRBD2. V was pared by 7 bases and J by 6 bases, with 9 bases of the junction left unmatched. The CDR3 is 15 residues long. Germline V CDR1 and CDR2: LNHDA, SQIVND (reference sequence). CDR3 protein: CASMTGTSGIGEQYF. CDR3 in DNA: TGTGCCAGTATGACAGGGACTAGCGGGATCGGCGAGCAGTACTTC.

The V and J genes are TRBV4-2 and TRBJ1-1; D is undetermined. Germline V gene data show CDR1 as LGHNA and CDR2 as YNFKEQ. V dropped 4 bases and J dropped 1 base, with 13 bases sitting between them. CDR3 size: 15 residues. DNA of the CDR3: TGTGCCAGCAGCCGCCTTCAGGTTCAGAACACTGAAGCTTTCTTT. This translates into CASSRLQVQNTEAFF.

V usage is TRBV28 and J usage is TRBJ1-2, with D tentatively TRBD1 (5 bases). Trimming pared 5 bases from V and 5 bases from J, leaving 15 bases between. This CDR3 has 14 residues. Germline V gene data show CDR1 as MDHEN and CDR2 as SYDVKM. The CDR3 protein is CASSPPAGGYGYTF. As DNA, the CDR3 is TGTGCCAGCAGTCCGCCTGCCGGGGGGTATGGCTACACCTTC.

This clone showed up just once. The J gene is TRBJ1-5, the V gene TRBV27; possibly TRBD1 for D (6 bases). From germline, CDR1 is MNHEY and CDR2 SMNVEV (reference sequence). The V end lost 2 bases, the J end lost 0 bases, and 14 bases lay between the germline ends. The CDR3 is made up of 17 amino acids. In DNA, the CDR3 is TGTGCCAGCAGTTTAAAGTCGGGGGGCTTTAGCAATCAGCCCCAGCATTTT. It encodes CASSLKSGGFSNQPQHF.

The J gene is TRBJ2-2, the V gene TRBV13; D perhaps matches TRBD2 (6 bases). This CDR3 is built from 12 residues. The germline V and J ends were trimmed by 8 bases and 8 bases, with 12 bases remaining between them. CDR1 is PRHDT, CDR2 FYEKMQ, per germline (reference sequence). CDR3 nucleotide sequence: TGTGCCAGCCAACGGGGGTTAGGGGAGCTGTTTTTT. Amino acid sequence: CASQRGLGELFF.

The J gene is TRBJ2-7, the V gene TRBV11-2; the D gene is possibly TRBD1 (6 bases). This CDR3 has 15 residues. CDR1 is SGHAT, CDR2 FQNNGV, per germline. V shed 5 bases and J shed 5 bases, with 19 bases lying between them. CDR3 region: CASSPTTTGYHEQYF. In DNA form, the CDR3 reads TGTGCCAGCAGCCCGACGACCACAGGGTACCACGAGCAGTACTTC.

The V and J genes are TRBV28 and TRBJ1-6; unclear D gene. V lost 6 bases and J 7 bases, leaving 4 bases between the germline ends. This CDR3 is built from 11 residues. Germline-derived CDR1 and CDR2 are MDHEN and SYDVKM. Here the CDR3 DNA reads TGTGCCAGCAGAACAAATTCACCCCTCCACTTT. Encoded protein: CASRTNSPLHF.

The rearrangement links TRBV18 to TRBJ1-5; 9 bases are shared with TRBD1. The CDR3 has 15 residues. Germline CDR1 reads KGHSH; CDR2 reads LQKENI. J gave up 7 bases and V 5 bases, and 9 bases lay outside the gene matches. CDR3 protein: CASSVAGTGTQPQHF. In DNA form, the CDR3 reads TGTGCCAGCTCAGTAGCCGGGACAGGGACCCAGCCCCAGCATTTT.

J is TRBJ1-2 and V is TRBV12-5; D ambiguous. Per germline, CDR1 LGHNT and CDR2 FRNRAP. Trimming took off 7 bases at V and 7 bases at J, with 16 bases between the two ends. There are 13 residues in the CDR3. The CDR3 is CASARRRPGGYTF. Here the CDR3 DNA reads TGTGCTAGTGCCCGTCGTCGACCGGGTGGCTACACCTTC.

V is TRBV28 and J is TRBJ2-1; 13 nucleotides agree with TRBD2. V lost 6 bases, J lost 8 bases, and 7 bases stayed unmatched. CDR1 MDHEN and CDR2 SYDVKM come from the germline V gene. The CDR3 consists of 15 residues. This CDR3 is CASRTTSGGRHEQFF. CDR3 sequence (DNA): TGTGCCAGCAGAACGACTAGCGGGGGGCGCCATGAGCAGTTCTTC.

The gene calls are TRBV27 and TRBJ2-1; possibly TRBD2 for D (5 bases). V lost 6 bases and J 12 bases, leaving 18 bases between the germline ends. The CDR3 loop spans 13 amino acids. Germline V CDR1 and CDR2: MNHEY, SMNVEV (reference sequence). The CDR3 DNA sequence: TGTGCCAGCAGCTCGAGGACCGAGGGTAGGCAGTTCTTC. This sequence encodes CASSSRTEGRQFF.

V gene TRBV18 combines with J gene TRBJ1-4; 7 bases fit TRBD1. This CDR3 comprises 19 residues. After removal of 3 bases from V and 0 bases from J, the junction contained 13 bases not matched to a gene. From germline, CDR1 is KGHSH and CDR2 LQKENI. CDR3 amino acids: CASSPNMAGGTSTNEKLFF. CDR3 DNA: TGTGCCAGCTCACCGAACATGGCAGGGGGGACTTCAACTAATGAAAAACTGTTTTTT.

V and J are TRBV5-6 and TRBJ1-4; 11 positions agree with TRBD1. CDR1 SGHDT and CDR2 YYEEEE come from the germline V gene. J was trimmed by 8 bases and V by 4 bases; bases with no gene match: 4. The CDR3 extends over 14 amino acids. The CDR3 here is CASSRTGGPEKLFF. Written as DNA, the CDR3 is TGTGCCAGCAGCAGGACAGGGGGCCCAGAAAAACTGTTTTTT.

The chain is built from TRBV5-4 and TRBJ2-1, with D maybe TRBD2 (6 bases). V was trimmed by 4 bases and J by 2 bases, leaving 19 bases between them. The CDR3 is 17 residues long. Germline-derived CDR1 and CDR2 are SGHNT and YYREEE (reference sequence). The CDR3 sequence: CASSPAGVADPYNEQFF. CDR3 DNA: TGTGCCAGCAGCCCCGCTGGGGTAGCGGACCCCTACAATGAGCAGTTCTTC.

The gene calls are TRBV5-6 and TRBJ1-5, with a possible D match to TRBD1 (5 bases). With 1 base removed from V and 4 bases from J, the gap between germline ends came to 12 bases. CDR1 SGHDT and CDR2 YYEEEE come from the germline V gene. This CDR3 contains 15 residues. The CDR3 DNA sequence: TGTGCCAGCAGCTTGTACGCGGGACGGAATCAGCCCCAGCATTTT. Its translation is CASSLYAGRNQPQHF.

This clone was detected once. In DNA form, the CDR3 reads TGTGCCAGCAGTGAACCGGGAAGGCAGTTCTTC. It encodes CASSEPGRQFF. The chain is built from TRBV27 and TRBJ2-1, with D tentatively TRBD2 (5 bases). V lost 5 bases and J lost 12, with 11 bases in between. CDR3 length: 11 residues. Looked up from germline, CDR1 is MNHEY and CDR2 is SMNVEV (reference sequence).

J is TRBJ1-5 and V is TRBV4-1, with D uncertain. The CDR3 sequence is 16 residues long. The germline V gene has CDR1 MGHRA and CDR2 YSYEKL. Trimming cost V 4 bases and J 4 bases, with 17 bases left between them. The DNA for the CDR3 is TGCGCCAGCAGCCGCCCCCAAGCGGGCTCAAATCAGCCCCAGCATTTT. As protein: CASSRPQAGSNQPQHF.

The rearrangement links TRBV28 to TRBJ1-4, with D possibly TRBD1 on 5 matching bases. This CDR3 has 14 amino acids. V shed 6 bases and J shed 3 bases, with 11 bases lying between them. Germline values: CDR1 MDHEN, CDR2 SYDVKM. The CDR3 loop is CASSLGEANEKLFF. CDR3 nucleotides: TGTGCCAGCAGCTTAGGGGAGGCTAATGAAAAACTGTTTTTT.

This chain connects TRBV19 to TRBJ2-3; unclear D gene. The CDR3 loop spans 12 amino acids. Germline V CDR1 and CDR2: LNHDA, SQIVND (reference sequence). V shed 6 bases and J shed 2 bases, with 6 bases lying between them. The CDR3 DNA is TGTGCCAGTAGCGAGGTCACAGATACGCAGTATTTT. Translation gives CASSEVTDTQYF.

The chain has TRBV6-5 and TRBJ2-6, with D unclear. The CDR3 contains 15 residues. V was clipped by 3 bases and J by 4 bases, with 10 bases between them. The V gene's germline CDR1 is MNHEY and CDR2 SVGAGI. CDR3 amino acids: CASSYLQLGANVLTF. CDR3 in DNA: TGTGCCAGCAGTTATTTACAGTTGGGGGCCAACGTCCTGACTTTC.

V gene TRBV28 combines with J gene TRBJ2-7, with 15 bases that match TRBD2. There are 18 residues in the CDR3. Looked up from germline, CDR1 is MDHEN and CDR2 is SYDVKM. J gave up 7 bases and V 4 bases, and 14 bases lay outside the gene matches. Here the CDR3 reads CASSSAGLAGGPGSEQYF. The CDR3 region has the DNA TGTGCCAGCAGTTCAGCCGGACTAGCGGGAGGGCCGGGGAGTGAGCAGTACTTC.

This chain uses TRBV4-1 with TRBJ2-1, with TRBD1 matching 7 bases. V shed 4 bases, J shed 9 bases, and the junction held 9 bases outside the gene matches. Germline V lookup: CDR1 MGHRA, CDR2 YSYEKL. The CDR3 extends over 14 amino acids. The CDR3 loop is CASSPRRRDSEQFF. Written as DNA, the CDR3 is TGCGCCAGCAGCCCAAGACGACGGGACAGTGAGCAGTTCTTC.

The chain is built from TRBV7-9 and TRBJ2-5; D ambiguous. The CDR3 is 12 residues long. Germline values: CDR1 SEHNR, CDR2 FQNEAQ (reference sequence). Deletions cut 7 bases from V and 5 bases from J, with 11 bases between. The CDR3: CASTSQAETQYF. CDR3 coding DNA: TGTGCCAGCACTTCCCAAGCTGAGACCCAGTACTTC.

The CDR3 region is CASSQALRQGAYNEQFF. CDR3 nucleotide sequence: TGCGCCAGCAGCCAAGCCCTTCGACAGGGGGCTTACAATGAGCAGTTCTTC. This chain links TRBV4-1 with TRBJ2-1; 10 bases line up with TRBD1. Germline CDR1 reads MGHRA; CDR2 reads YSYEKL. The J segment lost 4 bases and the V segment lost 1 base, leaving 7 bases of the junction unmatched. The CDR3 has 17 residues.

V usage is TRBV29-1 and J usage is TRBJ2-6; D perhaps matches TRBD1 (6 bases). CDR1 is SQVTM and CDR2 is ANQGSEA in the germline V gene. The CDR3 extends over 15 amino acids. V lost 8 bases and J 0 bases, leaving 14 bases between the germline ends. The CDR3 sequence: CSRLDRASGANVLTF. DNA for the CDR3: TGCAGCCGACTGGACAGAGCCTCTGGGGCCAACGTCCTGACTTTC.

This clone was picked up one time. The CDR3 DNA is TGTGCCAGTAGTAAGCCGGACAGGGATACTTACGAGCAGTACTTC. As protein: CASSKPDRDTYEQYF. The chain couples TRBV19 to TRBJ2-7; 8 nucleotides line up with TRBD1. CDR1 LNHDA and CDR2 SQIVND come from the germline V gene (reference sequence). V gave up 4 bases and J gave up 4 bases; unmatched junction bases: 9. The CDR3 runs 15 residues.